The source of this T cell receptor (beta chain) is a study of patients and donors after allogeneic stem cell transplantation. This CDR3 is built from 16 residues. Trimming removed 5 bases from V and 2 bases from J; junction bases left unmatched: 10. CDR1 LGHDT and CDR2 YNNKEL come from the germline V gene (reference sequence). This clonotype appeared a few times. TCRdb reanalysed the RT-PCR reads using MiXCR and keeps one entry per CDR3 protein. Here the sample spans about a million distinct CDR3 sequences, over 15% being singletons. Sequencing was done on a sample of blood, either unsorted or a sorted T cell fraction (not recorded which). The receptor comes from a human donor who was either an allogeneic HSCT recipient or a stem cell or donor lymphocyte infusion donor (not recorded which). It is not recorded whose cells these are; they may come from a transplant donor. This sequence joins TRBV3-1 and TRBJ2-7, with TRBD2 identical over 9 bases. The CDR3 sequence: CASSANPAGGAYEQYF. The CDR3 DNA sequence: TGTGCCAGCAGCGCCAACCCAGCGGGGGGTGCCTACGAGCAGTACTTC.